Below, 27 T cell receptor beta chains from the same sample are listed, as sequenced in a study of blood T cell repertoires in COVID-19. Repertoires were generated with immunoSEQ multiplex PCR, while TCRdb's copy carries only in-frame clones and drops some. The sample comprises approximately 260,000 clones, about 81% of which are singletons, and roughly an eighth rests with the top ten. Sequenced: peripheral blood. All receptors derive from an older woman with active or convalescent COVID-19.

V gene TRBV11-1 combines with J gene TRBJ1-2, with D unclear. The germline V gene has CDR1 SGHAT and CDR2 FQDESV (reference sequence). CDR3 length equals 16 residues. The ends were cut back, 5 bases at V and 2 bases at J, with 18 bases in the middle. The CDR3 sequence: CASSLGYGGENYGYTF. Here the CDR3 DNA reads TGTGCCAGCAGCCTCGGGTATGGAGGAGAGAACTATGGCTACACCTTC.

The chain combines TRBV19 with TRBJ1-2; 7 bases fit TRBD1. The germline CDR1 and CDR2 sequences are LNHDA and SQIVND (reference sequence). Trimming cost V 5 bases and J 8 bases; bases outside gene matches: 23. The CDR3 has 18 amino acids. The DNA for the CDR3 is TGTGCCAGTAGTGCCGGCGGCGGCAGGGGGGTATTAACTATGGGCTACACCTTC. This sequence encodes CASSAGGGRGVLTMGYTF.

The chain carries TRBV7-9 and TRBJ1-2, with D hard to call. Germline-derived CDR1 and CDR2 are SEHNR and FQNEAQ (reference sequence). Trimming left V 5 bases short and J 4 bases short, with 11 bases between. This CDR3 comprises 13 residues. The CDR3: CASSPRESYGYTF. The DNA for the CDR3 is TGTGCCAGCAGCCCCCGAGAGAGCTATGGCTACACCTTC. The full variable domain, in which reference TRBV7-9 and TRBJ1-2 provide the parts outside the CDR3, is DTGVSQNPRHKITKRGQNVTFRCDPISEHNRLYWYRQTLGQGPEFLTYFQNEAQLEKSRLLSDRFSAERPKGSFSTLEIQRTEQGDSAMYLCASSPRESYGYTFGSGTRLTVV.

The gene calls are TRBV20-1 and TRBJ2-5; the D gene is possibly TRBD2 (5 bases). V shed 3 bases and J shed 5 bases, with 13 bases lying between them. CDR3 length: 13 amino acids. The germline CDR1 and CDR2 sequences are DFQATT and SNEGSKA (reference sequence). This CDR3 is CSASMGRGETQYF. The CDR3 nucleotides are TGCAGTGCTAGTATGGGGAGAGGGGAGACCCAGTACTTC.

Note on this clone: The junction differs from germline at one of its ends, possibly a read error. V gene TRBV14 combines with J gene TRBJ1-1; D not certain. The CDR3 length is 14 residues. The V gene's germline CDR1 is SGHDN and CDR2 FVKESK. CDR3 sequence reads: CASSLQLTNSEAFF. The CDR3 DNA follows: TGTGCCAGCAGCCTACAGCTCACCAACAGTGAAGCTTTCTTT. Combining the CDR3 with reference TRBV14 and TRBJ1-1 gives the whole variable domain EAGVTQFPSHSVIEKGQTVTLRCDPISGHDNLYWYRRVMGKEIKFLLHFVKESKQDESGMPNNRFLAERTGGTYSTLKVQPAELEDSGVYFCASSLQLTNSEAFFGQGTRLTVV.

The gene calls are TRBV19 and TRBJ1-5, with D perhaps matching TRBD1 (6 bases). CDR3 size: 17 residues. Germline CDR1 and CDR2: LNHDA and SQIVND (reference sequence). V lost 4 bases and J 1 base, leaving 17 bases between the germline ends. CDR3 in DNA: TGTGCCAGTAGTACCCTCCGTGGGGGCTTGAGCAATCAGCCCCAGCATTTT. Its translation: CASSTLRGGLSNQPQHF.

This clone was detected only a few times. This sequence joins TRBV5-1 and TRBJ2-2; TRBD2 is a possible D gene (6 bases). V was clipped by 0 bases and J by 5 bases, with 14 bases between them. CDR1 is SGHRS and CDR2 is YFSETQ in the germline V gene. CDR3 length: 16 residues. DNA for the CDR3: TGCGCCAGCAGCTTGGCGGGGCAGGCGGGGACCGGGGAGCTGTTTTTT. Its protein is CASSLAGQAGTGELFF.

The chain recombines TRBV7-2 with TRBJ2-3; TRBD2 matches at 7 bases. The CDR3 has 15 amino acids. Per the germline V gene, CDR1 is SGHTA and CDR2 is FQGNSA. The ends lost 5 bases at V and 1 base at J; junction bases unmatched: 6. In nucleotides, the CDR3 is TGTGCCAGCAGCCCCAGACTAGCTGGCACAGATACGCAGTATTTT. It is translated as CASSPRLAGTDTQYF.

The V call is TRBV20-1, the J call TRBJ2-7; D gene unclear. The germline gives CDR1 DFQATT, CDR2 SNEGSKA (reference sequence). There are 13 residues in the CDR3. The germline V and J ends were trimmed by 3 bases and 5 bases, with 14 bases remaining between them. The CDR3 reads CSASPTRPHEQYF. In DNA form, the CDR3 reads TGCAGTGCTAGTCCGACTCGCCCCCACGAGCAGTACTTC.

CDR3 sequence: CASSLGSRGLNNEQFF. Written as DNA, the CDR3 is TGTGCCAGCAGCTTAGGGTCCAGGGGGCTCAACAATGAGCAGTTCTTC. The V gene is TRBV7-6, the J gene TRBJ2-1, with 8 positions matching TRBD1. The CDR3 has 16 amino acids. Germline V gene data show CDR1 as SGHVS and CDR2 as FNYEAQ. Germline trimming cut 1 base from V and 5 bases from J; bases unmatched to any gene: 7.

This chain connects TRBV12-5 to TRBJ1-6; 7 bases match TRBD1. The CDR3 totals 17 residues. V dropped 1 base and J dropped 6; count of bases not matched to a gene: 9. The germline CDR1 and CDR2 sequences are LGHNT and FRNRAP. CDR3 loop: CASGLAPGGSGNSPLHF. Here the CDR3 DNA reads TGTGCTAGTGGTTTGGCTCCAGGGGGGTCCGGTAATTCACCCCTCCACTTT.

The chain has TRBV23-1 and TRBJ1-5, with TRBD1 matching 8 bases. TRBV23-1 is reported as an ORF; its role is uncertain. Losses at the gene ends were 0 bases for V and 0 bases for J; bases not matched to a gene: 16. The CDR3 sequence is 21 residues long. The CDR3, as DNA: TGCGCCAGCAGTCAATCCCTGGACAGGGCATGGTGCCCTTATAGCAATCAGCCCCAGCATTTT. Protein product: CASSQSLDRAWCPYSNQPQHF.

The chain couples TRBV7-9 to TRBJ2-3; D remains unclear. The CDR3 extends over 15 amino acids. The germline V and J ends were trimmed by 5 bases and 8 bases, with 20 bases remaining between them. Germline CDR1 SEHNR, CDR2 FQNEAQ (reference sequence). CDR3 residues: CASSLRNLIEVTQYF. The CDR3 coding sequence is TGTGCCAGCAGCCTCAGGAACCTCATTGAAGTTACGCAGTATTTT.

The chain couples TRBV19 to TRBJ1-2, with a possible D match to TRBD1 (5 bases). The V gene lost 3 bases and the J gene lost 8 bases, with 16 bases spanning the gap. The CDR3 is made up of 14 amino acids. Germline V gene lookup returns CDR1 LNHDA and CDR2 SQIVND (reference sequence). CDR3 bases: TGTGCCAGTAGTATTCCCGGGGGATATAGGGGCTACACCTTC. Amino acid sequence: CASSIPGGYRGYTF.

The chain recombines TRBV6-5 with TRBJ2-7, with 9 positions matching TRBD1. The germline V gene has CDR1 MNHEY and CDR2 SVGAGI. This CDR3 spans 12 amino acids. Trimming removed 7 bases from V and 3 bases from J; junction bases left unmatched: 1. CDR3 loop: CASKTGGYEQYF. The CDR3 DNA is TGTGCCAGCAAGACAGGGGGCTACGAGCAGTACTTC.

The chain carries TRBV7-2 and TRBJ2-3, with 15 bases aligning to TRBD2. Germline CDR1 SGHTA, CDR2 FQGNSA. The V gene end was trimmed by 5 bases and the J gene end by 1 base; junction bases not matched to a gene: 7. CDR3 length: 18 amino acids. CDR3 in DNA: TGTGCCAGCAGCGCCGGGACTAGCGGGGGGCTACGCACAGATACGCAGTATTTT. This gives the protein CASSAGTSGGLRTDTQYF.

There are a few counts of this clone. The J gene is TRBJ2-1, the V gene TRBV12-3 or TRBV12-4; 7 bases are a match to TRBD2. With 8 bases clipped from V and 8 bases from J, the junction kept 6 bases outside the gene matches. The length of the CDR3 is 12 residues. CDR3 DNA: TGTGCCAGCGGGGGGGGTAGTGATGAGCAGTTCTTC. Protein product: CASGGGSDEQFF.

This clone has only a few counts. This chain joins TRBV30 and TRBJ1-2, with 7 bases lining up with TRBD1. The germline CDR1 and CDR2 sequences are GTSNPN and SVGIG (reference sequence). This CDR3 is 13 amino acids long. V lost 2 bases to trimming and J lost 5 bases; unmatched junction nucleotides: 5. The CDR3 here is CAWSPPGQYGYTF. CDR3 nucleotide sequence: TGTGCCTGGAGTCCCCCGGGACAGTATGGCTACACCTTC.

This sequence joins TRBV3-1 (or the pseudogene TRBV3-2) and TRBJ1-2; D is unresolved. The CDR3 runs to 14 residues. V lost 1 base and J lost 2, with 8 bases in between. The germline gives CDR1 LGHDT, CDR2 YNNKEL (reference sequence). The CDR3 DNA reads as TGTGCCAGCAGCCAAGGGGCGCCGAACTATGGCTACACCTTC. Amino acid sequence: CASSQGAPNYGYTF.

The rearrangement uses TRBV6-5 and TRBJ1-1; no firm D call. CDR3 size: 12 residues. V was trimmed by 6 bases and J by 5 bases, leaving 10 bases between them. Per germline, CDR1 MNHEY and CDR2 SVGAGI. CDR3 DNA sequence: TGTGCCAGCAGCCCCGGGATGACTGAAGCTTTCTTT. This gives the protein CASSPGMTEAFF.

This clone appeared a single time. The V call is TRBV27, the J call TRBJ1-2; 10 nucleotides align to TRBD1. CDR1 and CDR2 from the germline V gene are MNHEY and SMNVEV (reference sequence). The CDR3 has 15 amino acids. The V and J ends lost 8 bases and 5 bases, in that order; junction bases with no gene match: 11. CDR3 bases: TGTGCCAGCGCTAGGCAGGGACAGGGGTTATATGGCTACACCTTC. It encodes CASARQGQGLYGYTF.

This clone was counted between two and nine times. V is TRBV5-1 and J is TRBJ1-4, with 7 bases fitting TRBD1. The germline gives CDR1 SGHRS, CDR2 YFSETQ. Trimming cost V 4 bases and J 3 bases; bases outside gene matches: 9. This CDR3 is 16 amino acids long. CDR3 in amino acids: CASSLEGAKANEKLFF. DNA of the CDR3: TGCGCCAGCAGCCTCGAGGGGGCGAAGGCTAATGAAAAACTGTTTTTT. The variable domain in full, completed from reference TRBV5-1 and TRBJ1-4, reads KAGVTQTPRYLIKTRGQQVTLSCSPISGHRSVSWYQQTPGQGLQFLFEYFSETQRNKGNFPGRFSGRQFSNSRSEMNVSTLELGDSALYLCASSLEGAKANEKLFFGSGTQLSVL.

The chain employs TRBV6-5 and TRBJ2-3, with D tentatively TRBD2 (6 bases). This CDR3 has 15 residues. The V gene lost 2 bases and the J gene lost 1 base, with 10 bases spanning the gap. Germline CDR1 MNHEY, CDR2 SVGAGI. CDR3 sequence (DNA): TGTGCCAGCAGTTACGGGGGGAGAGGCACAGATACGCAGTATTTT. This gives the protein CASSYGGRGTDTQYF.

In DNA form, the CDR3 reads TGTGCCAGCAGTCTAGAGACAGAGTCCTACGAGCAGTACTTC. It is translated as CASSLETESYEQYF. This sequence joins TRBV2 and TRBJ2-7, with a possible D match to TRBD1 (5 bases). The germline V gene encodes CDR1 SNHLY and CDR2 FYNNEI. Trimming shortened V by 5 bases and J by 1 base, and 12 bases separated the two germline ends. CDR3 length equals 14 residues.

The chain joins TRBV27 to TRBJ1-6; D unclear. The CDR3 runs 16 residues. In germline, CDR1 is MNHEY, CDR2 SMNVEV (reference sequence). V was cut by 6 bases and J by 0 bases, with 12 bases left in between. The DNA of the CDR3 is TGTGCCAGCAGGTCCACTTCGGGCTCCTATAATTCACCCCTCCACTTT. This gives the protein CASRSTSGSYNSPLHF.

The rearrangement joins TRBV24-1 to TRBJ2-5, with D possibly matching TRBD2 (5 bases). Germline V gene sequence: CDR1 KGHDR, CDR2 SFDVKD. The CDR3 consists of 12 residues. With 1 base removed from V and 7 bases from J, the gap between germline ends came to 6 bases. Here the CDR3 DNA reads TGTGCCACCAGTGATTTTGAGGGGACCCAGTACTTC. It specifies CATSDFEGTQYF.

The chain joins TRBV5-5 to TRBJ1-3, with TRBD1 as a possible D gene (6 bases). Trimming left V 0 bases short and J 2 bases short, with 12 bases between. Germline V gives CDR1 SGHKS, CDR2 YYEKEE (reference sequence). The CDR3 is made up of 16 amino acids. This CDR3 is CASSLGLGATGNTIYF. CDR3 DNA: TGTGCCAGCAGCTTGGGTTTGGGGGCCACTGGAAACACCATATATTTT. The full variable domain, its missing parts supplied by reference TRBV5-5 and TRBJ1-3, is DAGVTQSPTHLIKTRGQQVTLRCSPISGHKSVSWYQQVLGQGPQFIFQYYEKEERGRGNFPDRFSARQFPNYSSELNVNALLLGDSALYLCASSLGLGATGNTIYFGEGSWLTVV.